One TCR beta chain is described in this entry. The data are from a study of blood T cell repertoires in COVID-19. Across the study: Sources were T cells, B-cell-depleted T cells, or PBMCs; the material itself was cDNA or gDNA.

Germline CDR1 SNHLY, CDR2 FYNNEI. Germline trimming cut 2 bases from V and 5 bases from J; bases unmatched to any gene: 11. There are 16 residues in the CDR3. In the original processing: Reference gene primer amplification in the assay estimated nucleated cell counts. Libraries were prepared by immunoSEQ multiplex PCR; TCRdb keeps only in-frame clonotypes and omits some of them. From that table come the V and J calls and clone size; the DNA was used to work out D and trimming. The repertoire holds 100,000 to 150,000 clones, with around 88% as singletons. The sample consisted of peripheral blood. This chain uses TRBV2 with TRBJ1-1, with 7 bases matching TRBD1. The receptor's source is a human donor in a cohort sampled during active COVID-19. DNA of the CDR3: TGTGCCAGCAGTGAAAGGGGCGCACAGGGGTGGACTGAAGCTTTCTTT. Protein sequence: CASSERGAQGWTEAFF. The complete variable domain, with remaining parts taken from reference TRBV2 and TRBJ1-1, reads EPEVTQTPSHQVTQMGQEVILRCVPISNHLYFYWYRQILGQKVEFLVSFYNNEISEKSEIFDDQFSVERPDGSNFTLKIRSTKLEDSAMYFCASSERGAQGWTEAFFGQGTRLTVV.